Included here is one T cell receptor (beta chain) sequence, with context. The sample comes from a study of blood T cell repertoires in COVID-19. Study-level background: From the United States, Italy and Spain came samples of acute and convalescent COVID-19. From T cells, B-cell-depleted T cells, or PBMCs came the material, which was cDNA or gDNA.

In the source study's methods: Amplification from reference gene primers served as the basis for estimated nucleated cell counts. Profiled with immunoSEQ multiplex PCR; TCRdb holds only in-frame clones, not every one. V and J calls and clone size are copied from that table; D and trimming were computed from the DNA. Of 25,000 to 35,000 clones in the sample, about nine tenths were seen once. The CDR3 runs 15 residues. From germline, CDR1 is KGHSH and CDR2 LQKENI. Losses at the gene ends were 3 bases for V and 3 bases for J; bases not matched to a gene: 2. The chain combines TRBV18 with TRBJ2-3; 11 positions match TRBD1. The specimen sequenced was peripheral blood. The sequence derives from a human donor with active COVID-19. The donor label of this sample is uncertain. The CDR3 DNA sequence: TGTGCCAGCTCACCGGACAGGGGGCGAACAGATACGCAGTATTTT. Amino acids: CASSPDRGRTDTQYF.